These 2 T cell receptor beta chains share one sample of origin, sequenced in a study of blood T cells in healthy people across ages (dated by TCRdb to 2015 to 2017). The library was produced with 5' RACE. Sequencing instrument: Illumina HiSeq 2500. A second PCR of about 7 to 12 cycles was run with a J-beta primer mix and a sample-barcoded 5' primer. TCRdb itself trimmed the public reads at Q25 with fastp, ran MiXCR and retained productive beta chains. Each entry is one CDR3 protein sequence, shown with its most common DNA and genes. Recorded for this sample are about 680,000 distinct CDR3 sequences; approximately 50% of them occurred a single time. Roughly a third of the sample lies in the top ten. Material: blood. The receptors were gathered from a woman between 55 and 75 years old in good health.

The chain carries TRBV5-1 and TRBJ1-2; D call uncertain. The germline V gene has CDR1 SGHRS and CDR2 YFSETQ. CDR3 length: 15 residues. Trimming pared 4 bases from V and 3 bases from J, leaving 16 bases between. DNA for the CDR3: TGCGCCAGCAGCGTTGGGCCTCAGAGGGACTATGGCTACACCTTC. Its translation: CASSVGPQRDYGYTF.

V gene TRBV5-1 combines with J gene TRBJ2-4; 8 positions match TRBD2. The assigned J gene may be wrong: the sequence end matches TRBJ2-7 better. Germline CDR1 is SGHRS and CDR2 is YFSETQ. CDR3 length equals 14 residues. CDR3 protein: CASSFKREIDEQYF. CDR3 in DNA: TGCGCCAGCAGCTTTAAGCGGGAGATCGACGAGCAGTACTTC.